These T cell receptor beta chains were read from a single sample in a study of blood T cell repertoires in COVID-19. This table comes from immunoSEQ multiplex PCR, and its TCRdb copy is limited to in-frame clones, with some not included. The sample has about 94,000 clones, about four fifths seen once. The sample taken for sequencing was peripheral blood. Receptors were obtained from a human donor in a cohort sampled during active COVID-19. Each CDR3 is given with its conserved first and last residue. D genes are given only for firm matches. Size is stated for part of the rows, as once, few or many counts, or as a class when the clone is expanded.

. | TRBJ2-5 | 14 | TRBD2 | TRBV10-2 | CASSESLAGATQYF | TGCGCCAGCAGTGAGTCACTAGCGGGAGCGACCCAGTACTTC
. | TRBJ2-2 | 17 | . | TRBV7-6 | CASSPLGGEIPTGELFF | TGTGCCAGCAGCCCGCTCGGGGGAGAAATCCCCACCGGGGAGCTGTTTTTT
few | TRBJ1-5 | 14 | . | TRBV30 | CAWSKHRGNQPQHF | TGTGCCTGGAGTAAACACAGGGGCAATCAGCCCCAGCATTTT
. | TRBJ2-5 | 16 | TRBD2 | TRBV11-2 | CASRFGTSGSGETQYF | TGTGCCAGCAGATTCGGGACTAGCGGGAGTGGAGAGACCCAGTACTTC
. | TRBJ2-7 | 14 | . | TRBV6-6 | CASSYSWQEAEQYF | TGTGCCAGCAGTTACTCTTGGCAAGAGGCCGAGCAGTACTTC
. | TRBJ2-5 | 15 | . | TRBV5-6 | CASSFPSPLQETQYF | TGTGCCAGCAGCTTCCCGTCCCCCCTTCAAGAGACCCAGTACTTC
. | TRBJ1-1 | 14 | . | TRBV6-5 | CASKIEDLNTEAFF | TGTGCCAGCAAGATCGAGGACTTGAACACTGAAGCTTTCTTT
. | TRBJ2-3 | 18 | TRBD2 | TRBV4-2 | CASSQTGGLAGITDTQYF | TGTGCCAGCAGCCAGACCGGGGGCCTAGCGGGAATCACAGATACGCAGTATTTT
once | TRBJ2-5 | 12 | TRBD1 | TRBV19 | CASEGARETQYF | TGTGCCAGTGAGGGGGCGCGAGAGACCCAGTACTTC
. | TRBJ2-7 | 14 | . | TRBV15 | CATSRDQGSYEQYF | TGTGCCACCAGCAGAGACCAGGGTTCCTACGAGCAGTACTTC
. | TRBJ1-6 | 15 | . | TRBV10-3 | CAISESVTTNSPLHF | TGTGCCATCAGTGAGTCAGTAACGACAAATTCACCCCTCCACTTT
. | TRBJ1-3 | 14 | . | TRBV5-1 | CASSPDDRGNTIYF | TGCGCCAGCAGCCCTGACGACAGGGGAAACACCATATATTTT
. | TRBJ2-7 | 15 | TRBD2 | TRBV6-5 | CASNKQGLAGGGQYF | TGTGCCAGCAACAAACAGGGACTAGCGGGAGGGGGGCAGTACTTC
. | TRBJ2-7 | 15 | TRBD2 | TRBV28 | CASSSGTSGPYEQYF | TGTGCCAGCAGTTCCGGGACTAGCGGGCCGTACGAGCAGTACTTC
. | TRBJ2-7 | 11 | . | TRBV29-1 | CSALLPYEQYF | TGCAGCGCTCTCCTACCCTACGAGCAGTACTTC
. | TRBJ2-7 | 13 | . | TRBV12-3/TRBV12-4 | CASSREESPEQYF | TGTGCCAGCAGTCGCGAGGAGAGCCCCGAGCAGTACTTC
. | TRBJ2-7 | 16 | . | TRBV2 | CASNEPGQTTSYEQYF | TGTGCCAGCAATGAGCCGGGACAAACAACCTCCTACGAGCAGTACTTC
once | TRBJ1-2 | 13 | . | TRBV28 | CASRLDRTYGYTF | TGTGCCAGCAGACTGGACAGAACCTATGGCTACACCTTC
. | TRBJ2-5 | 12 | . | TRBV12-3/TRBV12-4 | CASSFPRETQYF | TGTGCCAGCAGTTTCCCCCGGGAGACCCAGTACTTC
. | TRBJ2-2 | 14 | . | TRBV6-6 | CATSETSRTGELFF | TGTGCCACCTCGGAAACTAGCAGGACCGGGGAGCTGTTTTTT
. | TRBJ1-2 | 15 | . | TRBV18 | CASSPPGGPVQGYTF | TGTGCCAGCTCACCACCGGGGGGGCCGGTTCAGGGCTACACCTTC
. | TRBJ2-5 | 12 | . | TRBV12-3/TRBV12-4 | CASSPGVETQYF | TGTGCCAGCAGTCCAGGGGTAGAGACCCAGTACTTC
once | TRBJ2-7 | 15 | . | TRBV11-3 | CASSFASGRFYEQYF | TGTGCCAGCAGCTTTGCGAGCGGTCGTTTTTACGAGCAGTACTTC
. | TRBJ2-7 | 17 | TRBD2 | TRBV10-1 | CASSESGAGGSPYEQYF | TGCGCCAGCAGTGAATCGGGAGCGGGAGGATCCCCCTACGAGCAGTACTTC
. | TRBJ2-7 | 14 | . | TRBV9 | CASSVSAGTYEQYF | TGTGCCAGCAGCGTCTCGGCAGGGACCTACGAGCAGTACTTC
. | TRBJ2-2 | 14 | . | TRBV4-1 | CASSQHQGNGELFF | TGCGCCAGCAGCCAGCACCAGGGAAACGGGGAGCTGTTTTTT